This T cell receptor beta chain was retrieved from a study of blood T cells in healthy people across ages. Together with a sample-barcoded 5' primer, a J-beta primer mix was included in a second PCR lasting about 7 to 11 cycles. TCRdb reprocessed the 5' RACE reads via MiXCR and lists one record per CDR3 protein. The table lists around 800,000 distinct CDR3 sequences, under 30% of them singletons. The CDR3 runs to 14 residues. Between the trimmed V and J ends, which lost 0 bases and 9 bases, there was a span of 9 bases. Per the germline V gene, CDR1 is LNHNV and CDR2 is YYDKDF (reference sequence). Study observations and caveats: TCR beta diversity tracked closely with naive T cell percentage.

The sample holds a few counts of this clonotype. Its target is not known. Separately, the same data were catalogued under a study of T cells of mothers and their children.

The chain employs TRBV15 and TRBJ1-6; D is possibly TRBD1 (5 bases). The TCR was taken from a boy aged 10-17 years in good health. The source material was blood. The CDR3 nucleotides read TGTGCCACCAGCAGAGAGGGGGTAGTTTCACCCCTCCACTTT. It is translated as CATSREGVVSPLHF.